This T cell receptor beta chain was sequenced in a study of blood T cell repertoires in COVID-19 (dated by TCRdb to the early 2020s). Broadly, across the study: Collaborator samples came from the United States, Italy and Spain and covered acute and convalescent phases of COVID-19. The material from the prospective study consisted of cDNA or gDNA derived from T cells, B-cell-depleted T cells, or PBMCs. Deeply sampled blood TCRbeta repertoires from subjects exposed to, actively infected with, or recovered from COVID-19 were included in the dataset. The repertoires were made available in a free public database intended to serve as a resource for research on the immune response to SARS-CoV-2. Samples were obtained from the ongoing ImmuneRACE study (first 160 participants) and from about 1,300 subjects provided by 6 global collaborators. Sample metadata almost always included a de-identified subject ID, COVID-19 status, age in years and sex. Where HLA class I and class II types were available, the types were taken from metadata supplied by the sample provider, not from assay-based typing.

A remark on this clone: Its antigen target is currently unknown. No quality values exist for individual bases; no much larger clone is one base distant.

TCRbeta CDR3 regions were amplified from genomic DNA using the immunoSEQ Assay, a bias-controlled multiplex PCR. In the paper's pipeline: The number of nucleated cells in each sample was estimated by amplification of reference gene primers within the assay. To quantify the absolute abundance of each unique TCRbeta CDR3 rearrangement, sequence reads were collapsed and filtered. Productive Simpson clonality was computed per sample as the square root of Simpson's diversity index over productive rearrangements. The clones in this table, taken by TCRdb from immuneACCESS, are in-frame only. Not every clone is retained; where verified, under half of the shortfall comes from an unresolved V gene, and the cause of the rest is unknown. That table gives V, J and clone size, and the DNA gave D and trimming. Here the sample has roughly 130,000 clones; roughly four fifths occur a single time. Together, the top ten hold 9% to 15% of the sample.

Overall results and qualifications from the work: The quantity of clinical and demographic metadata differed by source and by participant and was supplied without curation.

The germline V gene (reference sequence) supplies CDR1 SGHNT and CDR2 YYREEE. Trimming costs V 3 bases and J 3 bases, and their ends lie 13 bases apart. From the cysteine through the phenylalanine, the CDR3 covers 15 amino acids. The kept DNA is CDR3 alone, 45 bases in frame from the first base. Whole blood was collected in K2EDTA tubes by collaborating institutions according to the institutions' own protocols. For TCRbeta analysis, collaborators shipped samples as frozen whole blood, isolated PBMCs, or DNA extracted from either of those sample types. Sequencing was performed on peripheral blood. The chain was built from TRBV5-4 and TRBJ1-3, with no confidently assigned D gene. This TCR derives from a woman in her sixties or seventies with acute or convalescent COVID-19. The CDR3 in this case is CASSSTETGGNTIYF. The nucleotide sequence reads TGTGCCAGCAGCTCGACGGAGACGGGTGGAAACACCATATATTTT.